This T cell receptor beta chain was obtained from a study of blood T cell repertoires in COVID-19. Only in-frame clones appear in the TCRdb table, and some are missing; sequencing was by immunoSEQ multiplex PCR. The sample consists of about 64,000 clones, roughly 88% of them appearing once. Germline values: CDR1 MNHEY, CDR2 SMNVEV (reference sequence). The CDR3 has 16 amino acids. V lost 5 bases and J lost 7; bases outside the gene matches: 9. This sequence was found in a woman aged 60-75 years with acute or convalescent COVID-19. Sequencing used peripheral blood. The chain recombines TRBV27 with TRBJ1-4, with TRBD1 matching over 11 bases. The CDR3 bases are TGTGCCAGCAGTGATCGACCGGGACAGGGGGGTGAAAAACTGTTTTTT. This encodes CASSDRPGQGGEKLFF.